This T cell receptor beta chain was identified during a study of OX40 agonist ivuxolimab in advanced cancers. TCRdb keeps only in-frame clones here, not all; method: immunoSEQ multiplex PCR. The sample lists 45,000 or so clones, roughly 86% seen once, with 0.85% to 1.2% in the top ten. The CDR3 sequence is 15 residues long. Germline V lookup: CDR1 MDHEN, CDR2 SYDVKM. Trimming took 5 bases from V and 6 from J, leaving 19 bases between them. The V and J genes are TRBV28 and TRBJ1-1; TRBD1 might be the D (6 bases). The sequencing here drew on CD4+ or CD8+ T cells sorted from blood, taken in a trial of the OX40 agonist ivuxolimab. The clonotype comes from an adult with an advanced solid tumor such as melanoma, head and neck, liver or kidney cancer. The CDR3 loop is CASSPYRVSVPEAFF. CDR3 DNA: TGTGCCAGCAGTCCGTACAGGGTCTCGGTTCCTGAAGCTTTCTTT.